The 9 T cell receptor beta chains reported below all come from one sample, sequenced in a study of blood T cell repertoires in COVID-19. This table comes from immunoSEQ multiplex PCR, and its TCRdb copy is limited to in-frame clones, with some not included. The sample has over 110,000 clones; around 87% are singletons. The material sequenced was PBMCs or T cells enriched from blood (not recorded which). The source of these receptors is a man aged 55 to 70 who had recovered from COVID-19.

This sequence joins TRBV2 and TRBJ2-3; 8 nucleotides match TRBD2. The V segment lost 7 bases and the J segment 3 bases; nucleotides outside the gene matches: 3. CDR3 length: 13 amino acids. The germline CDR1 and CDR2 sequences are SNHLY and FYNNEI. The CDR3 DNA follows: TGTGCCAGCAATGGCGGGGGGACAGATACGCAGTATTTT. Amino acids: CASNGGGTDTQYF.

V usage is TRBV28 and J usage is TRBJ2-1; TRBD2 matches at 10 bases. V trimming: 4 bases; J trimming: 6 bases; junction bases outside the gene matches: 12. The CDR3 has 17 amino acids. Germline lookup yields CDR1 MDHEN and CDR2 SYDVKM. Here the CDR3 DNA reads TGTGCCAGCAGTTCACCGGTAGCGGGAGGCATCGGCAATGAGCAGTTCTTC. It translates to CASSSPVAGGIGNEQFF. Drawing the rest from reference TRBV28 and TRBJ2-1, the complete variable domain is DVKVTQSSRYLVKRTGEKVFLECVQDMDHENMFWYRQDPGLGLRLIYFSYDVKMKEKGDIPEGYSVSREKKERFSLILESASTNQTSMYLCASSSPVAGGIGNEQFFGPGTRLTVL.

With respect to this clone: Other DNA sequences from this sample encode an identical CDR3 as well. CDR3 bases: TGTGCCAGCTCGCCTACTAGCGGCAGGACCGGGGAGCTGTTTTTT. Translation: CASSPTSGRTGELFF. The chain uses TRBV18 and TRBJ2-2, with TRBD2 matching over 8 bases. CDR1 and CDR2 (germline): KGHSH, LQKENI. V lost 6 bases, J lost 5 bases, and 8 bases stayed unmatched. The CDR3 length is 15 residues.

The V gene is TRBV19, the J gene TRBJ1-4, with unresolved D. Trimming cost V 3 bases and J 0 bases, with 8 bases left between them. The CDR3 extends over 15 amino acids. Per the germline V gene, CDR1 is LNHDA and CDR2 is SQIVND (reference sequence). The CDR3 nucleotides read TGTGCCAGTAGTATGTGGCGGGCAACTAATGAAAAACTGTTTTTT. Translating gives CASSMWRATNEKLFF.

The chain links TRBV18 to TRBJ1-1, with D possibly TRBD1 on 6 matching bases. V lost 2 bases and J lost 5, with 9 bases in between. The CDR3 has 13 residues. Germline loops: CDR1 KGHSH, CDR2 LQKENI. CDR3 residues: CASSPSRGTEAFF. The CDR3 bases are TGTGCCAGCTCACCATCGAGGGGGACTGAAGCTTTCTTT.

In regard to this clone: The germline gene is not matched at one end of the junction; a read error may be the cause. J is TRBJ1-1 and V is TRBV28; a weak D match, TRBD1 (5 bases). The CDR3 has 11 amino acids. Germline V CDR1 and CDR2: MDHEN, SYDVKM. Here the CDR3 reads CASSSLIDSLF. CDR3 sequence (DNA): TGTGCCAGCAGTTCCCTCATTGACAGCTTATTT.

The chain carries TRBV5-6 and TRBJ2-4; 9 bases are a match to TRBD1. V lost 7 bases and J lost 4; bases outside the gene matches: 6. The CDR3 is 14 amino acids. Germline CDR1 is SGHDT and CDR2 is YYEEEE. Here the CDR3 reads CASGWTGVKNIQYF. The CDR3, as DNA: TGTGCCAGCGGCTGGACAGGGGTGAAAAACATTCAGTACTTC.

The rearrangement joins TRBV21-1 to TRBJ2-1; the listed D gene, TRBD1, was not tested against the DNA. TRBV21-1 is recorded as a pseudogene. There are 16 residues in the CDR3. DNA of the CDR3: TGTGCCAGCAGCAACCCCCGACAGGGTTGGTACAATGAGCAGTTCTTC. Protein product: CASSNPRQGWYNEQFF.

The chain uses TRBV6-5 and TRBJ2-3; the match to TRBD2 covers 8 bases. Trimming cost V 1 base and J 2 bases; bases outside gene matches: 2. CDR3 length: 15 residues. The germline gives CDR1 MNHEY, CDR2 SVGAGI. The CDR3 protein is CASSYLAGTTDTQYF. In DNA, the CDR3 is TGTGCCAGCAGTTACTTAGCGGGGACCACAGATACGCAGTATTTT.